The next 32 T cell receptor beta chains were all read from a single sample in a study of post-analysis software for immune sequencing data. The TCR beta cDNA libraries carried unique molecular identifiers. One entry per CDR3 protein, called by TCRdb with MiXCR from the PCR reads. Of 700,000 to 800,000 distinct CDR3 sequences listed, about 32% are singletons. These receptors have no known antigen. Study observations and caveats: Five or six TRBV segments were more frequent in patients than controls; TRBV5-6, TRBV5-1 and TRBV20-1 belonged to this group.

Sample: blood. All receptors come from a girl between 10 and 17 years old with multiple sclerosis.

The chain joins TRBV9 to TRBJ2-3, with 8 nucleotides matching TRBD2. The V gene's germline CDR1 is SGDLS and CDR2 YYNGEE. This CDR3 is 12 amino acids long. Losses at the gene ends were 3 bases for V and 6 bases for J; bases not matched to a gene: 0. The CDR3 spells CASSASGDTQYF. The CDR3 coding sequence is TGTGCCAGCAGCGCTAGCGGGGATACGCAGTATTTT.

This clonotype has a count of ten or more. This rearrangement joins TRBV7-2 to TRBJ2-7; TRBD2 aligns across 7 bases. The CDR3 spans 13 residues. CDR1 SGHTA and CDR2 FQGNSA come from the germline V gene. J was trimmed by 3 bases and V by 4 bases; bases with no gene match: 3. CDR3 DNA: TGTGCCAGCAGCTCGGGACTAAACTACGAGCAGTACTTC. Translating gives CASSSGLNYEQYF.

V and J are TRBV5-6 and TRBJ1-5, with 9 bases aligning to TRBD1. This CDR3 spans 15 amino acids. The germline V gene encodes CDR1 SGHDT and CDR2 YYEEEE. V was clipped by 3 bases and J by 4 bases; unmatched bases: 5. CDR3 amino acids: CASSSGQGLNQPQHF. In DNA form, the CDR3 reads TGTGCCAGCAGCTCCGGACAGGGGTTAAATCAGCCCCAGCATTTT. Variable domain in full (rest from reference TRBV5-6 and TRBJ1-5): DAGVTQSPTHLIKTRGQQVTLRCSPKSGHDTVSWYQQALGQGPQFIFQYYEEEERQRGNFPDRFSGHQFPNYSSELNVNALLLGDSALYLCASSSGQGLNQPQHFGDGTRLSIL.

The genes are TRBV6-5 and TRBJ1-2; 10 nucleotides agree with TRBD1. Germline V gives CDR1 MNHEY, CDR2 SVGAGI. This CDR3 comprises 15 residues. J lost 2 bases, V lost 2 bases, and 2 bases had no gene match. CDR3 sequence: CASSYQGQGNYGYTF. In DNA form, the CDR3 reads TGTGCCAGCAGTTACCAGGGACAGGGGAACTATGGCTACACCTTC.

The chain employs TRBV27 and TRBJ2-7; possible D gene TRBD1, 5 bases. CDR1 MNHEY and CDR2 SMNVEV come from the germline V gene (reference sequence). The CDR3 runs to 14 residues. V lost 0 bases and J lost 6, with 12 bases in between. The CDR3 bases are TGTGCCAGCAGTTTATCAAGGGGCCCTGGCGAGCAGTACTTC. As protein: CASSLSRGPGEQYF.

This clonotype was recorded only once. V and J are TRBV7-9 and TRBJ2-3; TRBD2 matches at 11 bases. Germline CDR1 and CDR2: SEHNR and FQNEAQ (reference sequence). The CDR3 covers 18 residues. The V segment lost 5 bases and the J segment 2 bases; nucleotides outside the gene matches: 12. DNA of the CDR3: TGTGCCAGCAGCCTAGAAGTAGCGGGAGGGCGTATCACAGATACGCAGTATTTT. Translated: CASSLEVAGGRITDTQYF.

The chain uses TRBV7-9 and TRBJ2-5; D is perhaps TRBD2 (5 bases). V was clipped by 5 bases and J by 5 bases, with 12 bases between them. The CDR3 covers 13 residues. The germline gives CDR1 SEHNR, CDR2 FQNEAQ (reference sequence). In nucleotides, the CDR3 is TGTGCCAGCAGCCCCGCGGGTACGGAGACCCAGTACTTC. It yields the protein CASSPAGTETQYF.

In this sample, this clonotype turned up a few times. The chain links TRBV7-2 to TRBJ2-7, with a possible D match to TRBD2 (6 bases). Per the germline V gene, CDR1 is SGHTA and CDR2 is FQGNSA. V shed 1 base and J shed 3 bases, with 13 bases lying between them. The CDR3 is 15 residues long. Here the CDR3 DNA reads TGTGCCAGCAGCTTAGAGGGTGGGGGGAACTACGAGCAGTACTTC. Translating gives CASSLEGGGNYEQYF.

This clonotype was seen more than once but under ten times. The CDR3 is CSATSGLSYEQYF. The CDR3 bases are TGCAGTGCTACTAGCGGTCTCTCCTACGAGCAGTACTTC. The chain employs TRBV20-1 and TRBJ2-7; 7 positions agree with TRBD2. Germline CDR1 and CDR2: DFQATT and SNEGSKA (reference sequence). After removal of 4 bases from V and 0 bases from J, the junction contained 3 bases not matched to a gene. There are 13 residues in the CDR3.

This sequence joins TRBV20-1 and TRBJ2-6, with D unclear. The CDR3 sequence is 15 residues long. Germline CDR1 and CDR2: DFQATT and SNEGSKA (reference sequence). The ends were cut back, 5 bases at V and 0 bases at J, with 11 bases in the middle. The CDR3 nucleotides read TGCAGTGCTCCCAACTGGGTCTCTGGGGCCAACGTCCTGACTTTC. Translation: CSAPNWVSGANVLTF.

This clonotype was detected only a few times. This CDR3 is CASSQDGDLSTDTQYF. The CDR3 DNA sequence: TGCGCCAGCAGCCAAGATGGGGACCTTAGCACAGATACGCAGTATTTT. The chain joins TRBV4-1 to TRBJ2-3; the D call may be TRBD1 or TRBD2 (5 bases each). CDR1 and CDR2 from the germline V gene are MGHRA and YSYEKL. V was clipped by 0 bases and J by 0 bases, with 10 bases between them. CDR3 length: 16 amino acids.

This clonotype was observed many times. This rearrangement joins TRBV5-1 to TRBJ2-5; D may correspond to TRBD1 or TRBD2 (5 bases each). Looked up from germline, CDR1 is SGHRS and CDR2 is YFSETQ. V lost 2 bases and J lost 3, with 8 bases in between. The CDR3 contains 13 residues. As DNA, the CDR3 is TGCGCCAGCAGCTTCGGGACGGAAGAGACCCAGTACTTC. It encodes CASSFGTEETQYF.

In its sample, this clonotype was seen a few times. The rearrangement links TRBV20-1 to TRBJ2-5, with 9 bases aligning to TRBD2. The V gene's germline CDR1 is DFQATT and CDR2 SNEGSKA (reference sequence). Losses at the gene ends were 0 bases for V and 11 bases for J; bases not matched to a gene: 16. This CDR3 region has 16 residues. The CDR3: CSARDQASGIYNEQYF. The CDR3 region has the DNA TGCAGTGCTAGAGATCAGGCTAGCGGGATTTACAATGAGCAGTACTTC.

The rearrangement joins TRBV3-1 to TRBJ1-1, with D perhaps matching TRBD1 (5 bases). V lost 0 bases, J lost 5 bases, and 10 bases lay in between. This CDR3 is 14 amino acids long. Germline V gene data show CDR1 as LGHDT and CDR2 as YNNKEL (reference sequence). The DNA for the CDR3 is TGTGCCAGCAGCCAAGACAGGGTGAGAACTGAAGCTTTCTTT. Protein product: CASSQDRVRTEAFF.

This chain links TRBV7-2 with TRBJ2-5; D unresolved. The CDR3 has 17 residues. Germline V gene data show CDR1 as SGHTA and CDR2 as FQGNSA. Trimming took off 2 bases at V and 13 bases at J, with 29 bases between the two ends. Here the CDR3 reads CASSLYSSRGAKNIRYF. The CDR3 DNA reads TGTGCCAGCAGCTTATATAGCAGCCGAGGAGCCAAAAACATTCGGTACTTC.

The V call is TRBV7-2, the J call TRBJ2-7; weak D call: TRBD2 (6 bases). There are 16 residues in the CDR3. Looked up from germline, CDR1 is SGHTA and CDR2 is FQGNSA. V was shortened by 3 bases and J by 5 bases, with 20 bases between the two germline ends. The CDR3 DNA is TGTGCCAGCAGCTTGGAGGGCGGGGTCGGGGTAGACGAGCAGTACTTC. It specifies CASSLEGGVGVDEQYF.

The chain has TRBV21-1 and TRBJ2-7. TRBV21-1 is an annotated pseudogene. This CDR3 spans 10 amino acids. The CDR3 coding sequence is TGTGCCAGCAGCAACCCCGAGCAGTACTTC. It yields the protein CASSNPEQYF.

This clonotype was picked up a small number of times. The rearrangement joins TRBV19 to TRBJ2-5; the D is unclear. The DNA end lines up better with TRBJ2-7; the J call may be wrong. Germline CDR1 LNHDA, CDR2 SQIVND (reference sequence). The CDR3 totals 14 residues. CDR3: CASGPSSTRYEQYF. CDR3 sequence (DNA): TGTGCCAGTGGTCCCAGCAGTACGCGCTACGAGCAGTACTTC.

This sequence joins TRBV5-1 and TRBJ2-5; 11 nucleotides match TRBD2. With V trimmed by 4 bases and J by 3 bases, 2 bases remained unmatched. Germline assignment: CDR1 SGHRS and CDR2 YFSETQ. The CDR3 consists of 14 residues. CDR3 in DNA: TGCGCCAGCAGCGTGGGACTAGCGGAAGAGACCCAGTACTTC. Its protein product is CASSVGLAEETQYF.

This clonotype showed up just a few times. The CDR3 here is CAINGYGSPMGYTF. The DNA of the CDR3 is TGTGCCATCAATGGCTATGGCAGCCCGATGGGCTACACCTTC. The gene calls are TRBV10-3 and TRBJ1-2; D gene ambiguous. CDR1 and CDR2 from the germline V gene are ENHRY and SYGVKD. Trimming removed 7 bases from V and 8 bases from J, with 20 bases in between. The CDR3 contains 14 residues.

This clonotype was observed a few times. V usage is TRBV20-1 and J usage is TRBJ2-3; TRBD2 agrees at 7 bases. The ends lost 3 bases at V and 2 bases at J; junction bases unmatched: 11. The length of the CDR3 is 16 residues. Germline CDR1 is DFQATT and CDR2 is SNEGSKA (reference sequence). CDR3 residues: CSASPPGAGYTDTQYF. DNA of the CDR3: TGCAGTGCTAGTCCCCCGGGAGCGGGGTACACAGATACGCAGTATTTT.

The CDR3 region has the DNA TGTGCCAGCAGTTTATCCATTGGGACTAGCGGGAGCACAGATACGCAGTATTTT. Amino acid sequence: CASSLSIGTSGSTDTQYF. V is TRBV28 and J is TRBJ2-3, with 12 bases matching TRBD2. Per the germline V gene, CDR1 is MDHEN and CDR2 is SYDVKM. V lost 1 base to trimming and J lost 0 bases; unmatched junction nucleotides: 5. The CDR3 is 18 amino acids.

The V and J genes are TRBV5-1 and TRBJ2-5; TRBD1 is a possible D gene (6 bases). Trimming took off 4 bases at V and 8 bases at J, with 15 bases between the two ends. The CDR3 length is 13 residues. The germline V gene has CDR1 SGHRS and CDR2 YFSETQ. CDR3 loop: CASSPVGTNTQYF. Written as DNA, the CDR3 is TGCGCCAGCAGCCCAGTGGGGACAAACACCCAGTACTTC.

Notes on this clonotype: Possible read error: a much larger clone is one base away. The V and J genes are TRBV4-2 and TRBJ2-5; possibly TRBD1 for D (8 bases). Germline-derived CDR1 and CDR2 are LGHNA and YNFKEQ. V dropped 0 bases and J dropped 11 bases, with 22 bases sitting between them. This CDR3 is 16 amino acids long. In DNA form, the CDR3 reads TGTGCCAGCAGCCAAGAGGGAAACAGGGGGGGCAATGAGCAGTACTTC. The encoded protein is CASSQEGNRGGNEQYF.

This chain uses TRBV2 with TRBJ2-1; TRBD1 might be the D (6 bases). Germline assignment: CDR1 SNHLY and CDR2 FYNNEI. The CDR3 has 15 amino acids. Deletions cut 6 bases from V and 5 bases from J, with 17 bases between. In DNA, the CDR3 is TGTGCCAGCAGGAGAGGACAGAGGTTTGACAATGAGCAGTTCTTC. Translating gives CASRRGQRFDNEQFF.

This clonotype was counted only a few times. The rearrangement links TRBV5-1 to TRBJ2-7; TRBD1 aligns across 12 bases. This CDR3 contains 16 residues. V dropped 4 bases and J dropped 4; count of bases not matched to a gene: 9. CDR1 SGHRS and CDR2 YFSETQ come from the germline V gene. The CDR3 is CASSPLEGQGAYEQYF. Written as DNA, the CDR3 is TGCGCCAGCAGCCCGTTGGAGGGACAGGGGGCTTACGAGCAGTACTTC. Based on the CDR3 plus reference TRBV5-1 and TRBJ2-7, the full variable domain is KAGVTQTPRYLIKTRGQQVTLSCSPISGHRSVSWYQQTPGQGLQFLFEYFSETQRNKGNFPGRFSGRQFSNSRSEMNVSTLELGDSALYLCASSPLEGQGAYEQYFGPGTRLTVT.

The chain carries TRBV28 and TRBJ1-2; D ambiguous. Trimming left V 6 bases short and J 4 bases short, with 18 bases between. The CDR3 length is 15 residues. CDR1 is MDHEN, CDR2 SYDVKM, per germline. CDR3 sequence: CASSPNSVGSYGYTF. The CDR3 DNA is TGTGCCAGCAGCCCAAATTCCGTGGGATCCTATGGCTACACCTTC.

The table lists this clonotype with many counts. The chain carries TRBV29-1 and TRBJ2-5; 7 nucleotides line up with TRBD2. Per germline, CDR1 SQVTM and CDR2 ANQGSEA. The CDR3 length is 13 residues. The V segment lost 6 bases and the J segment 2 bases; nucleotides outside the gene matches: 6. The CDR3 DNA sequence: TGCAGCGTCGCGGGAGAGGTTCAAGAGACCCAGTACTTC. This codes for CSVAGEVQETQYF.

The CDR3 region has the DNA TGCGCCAGCAGCAAGGGGACGTACGGGCAGTTCTTC. Encoded protein: CASSKGTYGQFF. The chain carries TRBV5-1 and TRBJ2-1; D tentatively fits TRBD1 or TRBD2 (5 bases each). The CDR3 totals 12 residues. From germline, CDR1 is SGHRS and CDR2 YFSETQ. Trimming took 4 bases from V and 12 from J, leaving 14 bases between them.

DNA for the CDR3: TGCAGTGCTGTATCCGGGACTAGCGGGTATGGGCAGTTCTTC. As protein: CSAVSGTSGYGQFF. The chain uses TRBV20-1 and TRBJ2-1; TRBD2 matches at 12 bases. CDR3 size: 14 residues. After removal of 5 bases from V and 12 bases from J, the junction contained 11 bases not matched to a gene. From germline, CDR1 is DFQATT and CDR2 SNEGSKA (reference sequence).

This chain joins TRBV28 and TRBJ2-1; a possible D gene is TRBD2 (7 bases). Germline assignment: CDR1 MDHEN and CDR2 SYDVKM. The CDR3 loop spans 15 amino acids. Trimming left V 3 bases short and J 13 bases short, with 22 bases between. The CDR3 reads CASSLGAGSGTIQFF. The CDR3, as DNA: TGTGCCAGCAGTTTGGGAGCGGGATCTGGGACAATACAGTTCTTC.

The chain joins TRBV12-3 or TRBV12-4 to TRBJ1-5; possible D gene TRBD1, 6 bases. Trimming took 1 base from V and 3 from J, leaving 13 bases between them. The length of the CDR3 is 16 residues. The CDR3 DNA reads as TGTGCCAGCAGTTTAGGGGACGGACAGCTCAATCAGCCCCAGCATTTT. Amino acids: CASSLGDGQLNQPQHF.